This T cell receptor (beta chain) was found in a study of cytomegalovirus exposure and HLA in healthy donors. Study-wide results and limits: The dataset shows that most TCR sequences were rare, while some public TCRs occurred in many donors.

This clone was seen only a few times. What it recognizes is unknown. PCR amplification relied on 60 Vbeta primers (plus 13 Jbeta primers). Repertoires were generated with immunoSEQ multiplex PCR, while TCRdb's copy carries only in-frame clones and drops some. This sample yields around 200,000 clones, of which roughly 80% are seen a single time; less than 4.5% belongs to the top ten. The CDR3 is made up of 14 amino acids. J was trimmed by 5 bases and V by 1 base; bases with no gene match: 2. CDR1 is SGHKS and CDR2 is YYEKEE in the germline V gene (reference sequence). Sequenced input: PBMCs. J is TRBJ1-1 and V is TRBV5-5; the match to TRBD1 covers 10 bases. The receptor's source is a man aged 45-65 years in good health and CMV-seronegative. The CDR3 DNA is TGTGCCAGCAGCTTGAGGGACAGGGGTACTGAAGCTTTCTTT. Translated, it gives CASSLRDRGTEAFF.